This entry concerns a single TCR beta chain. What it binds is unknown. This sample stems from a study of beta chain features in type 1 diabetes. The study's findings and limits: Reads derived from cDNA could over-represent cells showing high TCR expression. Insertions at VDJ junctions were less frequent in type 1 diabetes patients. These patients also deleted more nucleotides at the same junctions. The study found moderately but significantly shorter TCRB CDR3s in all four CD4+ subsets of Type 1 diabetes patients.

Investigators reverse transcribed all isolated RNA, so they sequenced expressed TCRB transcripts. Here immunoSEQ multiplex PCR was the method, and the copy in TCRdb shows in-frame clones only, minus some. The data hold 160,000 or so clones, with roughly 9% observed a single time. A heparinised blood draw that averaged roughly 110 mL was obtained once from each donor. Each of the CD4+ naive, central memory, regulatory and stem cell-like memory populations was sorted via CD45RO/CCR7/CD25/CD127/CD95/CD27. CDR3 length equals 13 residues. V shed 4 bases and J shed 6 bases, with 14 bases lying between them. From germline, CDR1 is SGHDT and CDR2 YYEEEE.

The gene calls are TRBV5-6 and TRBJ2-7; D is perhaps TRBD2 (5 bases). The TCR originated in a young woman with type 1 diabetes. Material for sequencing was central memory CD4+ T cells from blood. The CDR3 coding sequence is TGTGCCAGCAGCGCCCGGGGTTACGGCGAGCAGTACTTC. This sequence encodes CASSARGYGEQYF.